A selection of T cell receptor beta chains follows, all from one sample in a study of cytomegalovirus exposure and HLA in healthy donors. The data were produced by immunoSEQ multiplex PCR, yet TCRdb's version contains in-frame clones alone and is incomplete. The sample has around 100,000 clones, 65% to 80% seen once. Source material: PBMCs. The receptors derive from a female donor in good health and CMV-seropositive. CDR3s include the opening cysteine and the closing phenylalanine or tryptophan. D genes are given only for firm matches. Some rows have no size entry. The others give once, few or many, or a class for an expanded clone.

d_gene | len | j_gene | abundance | v_gene | CDR3nt | CDR3aa
TRBD1 | 18 | TRBJ1-5 | . | TRBV27 | TGTGCCAGCAGTCCGACAGGGCTCACTAGAGATAGCAATCAGCCCCAGCATTTT | CASSPTGLTRDSNQPQHF
. | 14 | TRBJ1-2 | once | TRBV6-1 | TGTGCCAGCAGTGAAGTTAGGGGTGGCTATGGCTACACCTTC | CASSEVRGGYGYTF
. | 13 | TRBJ2-7 | few | TRBV5-1 | TGCGCCAGCAGCCTAGAGGGAGTAAACGAGCAGTACTTC | CASSLEGVNEQYF
. | 13 | TRBJ1-1 | few | TRBV10-3 | TGTGCCATCAGCTTACAGTTGAACACTGAAGCTTTCTTT | CAISLQLNTEAFF
TRBD2 | 17 | TRBJ2-1 | . | TRBV9 | TGTGCCAGCAGCGCTACCAGGCGCGGGGGGGCAGACAATGAGCAGTTCTTC | CASSATRRGGADNEQFF
. | 16 | TRBJ1-2 | . | TRBV4-3 | TGCGCCAGCAGCCAAGAACCTCCTGCAGGGTCTTTGGGCTACACCTTC | CASSQEPPAGSLGYTF
TRBD2 | 15 | TRBJ2-7 | . | TRBV2 | TGTGCCAGCAGCCGCGGGACTAGCGGGTTGTACGAGCAGTACTTC | CASSRGTSGLYEQYF
TRBD1 | 15 | TRBJ1-5 | once | TRBV30 | TGTGCCTGGAGTCCCGGGACAGCGGTAGATCAGCCCCAGCATTTT | CAWSPGTAVDQPQHF
. | 15 | TRBJ1-2 | . | TRBV5-5 | TGTGCCAGCAGCTTGGGGGCAGAAAACCCCTATGGCTACACCTTC | CASSLGAENPYGYTF
. | 15 | TRBJ1-2 | . | TRBV6-5 | TGTGCCAGCAGAAAAGAAGGGGGGGCTAACTATGGCTACACCTTC | CASRKEGGANYGYTF
. | 15 | TRBJ2-5 | . | TRBV7-3 | TGTGCCAGCAGCTTAGGGCTCAGATCCAAAGAGACCCAGTACTTC | CASSLGLRSKETQYF
. | 17 | TRBJ2-1 | . | TRBV5-4 | TGTGCCAGCAGCTTGGGGCTAGCGCCTAGCTCCTACAATGAGCAGTTCTTC | CASSLGLAPSSYNEQFF
. | 13 | TRBJ1-2 | . | TRBV5-5 | TGTGCCAGCAGCCGCTCGGGGGACTATGGCTACACCTTC | CASSRSGDYGYTF
. | 12 | TRBJ2-1 | . | TRBV14 | TGTGCCAGCGGCCTATGGAGGAATGAGCAGTTCTTC | CASGLWRNEQFF
TRBD1 | 14 | TRBJ2-2 | . | TRBV7-2 | TGTGCCAGCAGGGGGACAGGCAACACCGGGGAGCTGTTTTTT | CASRGTGNTGELFF
. | 12 | TRBJ2-7 | . | TRBV6-1 | TGTGCCAGCCTCCAGGGGTTCCACGAGCAGTACTTC | CASLQGFHEQYF
TRBD2 | 17 | TRBJ2-7 | . | TRBV5-1 | TGCGCCAGCAGCTTGGAACGGACTAGCGGGATCGCCTACGAGCAGTACTTC | CASSLERTSGIAYEQYF
. | 13 | TRBJ2-3 | . | TRBV6-1 | TGTGCCGGAACAGACAGGAACACAGATACGCAGTATTTT | CAGTDRNTDTQYF
. | 16 | TRBJ1-5 | . | TRBV2 | TGTGCCAGCTCTTCGGTCGGGGGGTTAAGCAATCAGCCCCAGCATTTT | CASSSVGGLSNQPQHF
TRBD1 | 13 | TRBJ1-2 | once | TRBV18 | TGTGCCAGCTCCCCGGGACAGAACTATGGCTACACCTTC | CASSPGQNYGYTF
. | 15 | TRBJ2-7 | . | TRBV7-8 | TGTGCCAGCAGCCTAGACGCGCGGAGAAGGTCCGAGCAGTACTTC | CASSLDARRRSEQYF
. | 16 | TRBJ2-1 | . | TRBV11-3 | TGTGCCAGCAGCTTAGGCGGGGCCGGTACCTACAATGAGCAGTTCTTC | CASSLGGAGTYNEQFF
TRBD2 | 15 | TRBJ2-2 | once | TRBV29-1 | TGCAGCGTTAGGCCAGCGGGAGAGTACACCGGGGAGCTGTTTTTT | CSVRPAGEYTGELFF
. | 13 | TRBJ2-1 | . | TRBV28 | TGTGCCAGCAGTTTAGGGCCTTACAATGAGCAGTTCTTC | CASSLGPYNEQFF
TRBD2 | 16 | TRBJ2-1 | once | TRBV10-3 | TGTGCCATCAGTGAGAGAGCTAGCGGGAGTGGGAATGAGCAGTTCTTC | CAISERASGSGNEQFF
. | 14 | TRBJ1-4 | . | TRBV27 | TGTGCCAGCAGTTCCCGGACGGGGATTGAAAAACTGTTTTTT | CASSSRTGIEKLFF
TRBD1 | 16 | TRBJ1-1 | . | TRBV30 | TGTGCCTGGACTAGGACAGGGTCTTTAGCGTACACTGAAGCTTTCTTT | CAWTRTGSLAYTEAFF
. | 12 | TRBJ2-1 | . | TRBV27 | TGTGCCAGCAGTCCTCAGGGGAATGAGCAGTTCTTC | CASSPQGNEQFF
. | 23 | TRBJ2-4 | . | TRBV21-1 | TGTGCCAGCAGCAAAGTCCCCCTGTCCCATAGAGCGGGATGGGAACTAGCCAAAAACATTCAGTACTTC | CASSKVPLSHRAGWELAKNIQYF
. | 14 | TRBJ1-2 | . | TRBV18 | TGTGCCAGCTCACCAGACTCCCAGAACTATGGCTACACCTTC | CASSPDSQNYGYTF
TRBD1 | 13 | TRBJ1-4 | . | TRBV7-6 | TGTGCCAGCAGCTTAGAGGGGGCGCGGAAACTGTTTTTT | CASSLEGARKLFF
. | 15 | TRBJ1-1 | . | TRBV7-8 | TGTGCCAGCAGCTTGACCAAGGGGATTCCCACTGAAGCTTTCTTT | CASSLTKGIPTEAFF
TRBD2 | 15 | TRBJ2-1 | . | TRBV9 | TGTGCCAGCAGCGAGAGGGCTAGCGGGAGCACTGAGCAGTTCTTC | CASSERASGSTEQFF
TRBD1 | 13 | TRBJ1-2 | once | TRBV10-1 | TGCGCCAGCAGGGAACAGGGGCGCTATGGCTACACCTTC | CASREQGRYGYTF
TRBD2 | 15 | TRBJ2-3 | . | TRBV27 | TGTGCCAGCAGTACTAGGACTAGCGGGATTGATACGCAGTATTTT | CASSTRTSGIDTQYF
. | 16 | TRBJ2-2 | . | TRBV18 | TGTGCCAGCTCACCACGCGGACAGAAGAACACCGGGGAGCTGTTTTTT | CASSPRGQKNTGELFF
. | 13 | TRBJ1-1 | . | TRBV27 | TGTGCCAGCAGCCGGACACGCAACACTGAAGCTTTCTTT | CASSRTRNTEAFF
TRBD2 | 15 | TRBJ2-7 | few | TRBV2 | TGTGCCAGCAGTAAGACTAGCGGGAGGGCTGGCGAGCAGTACTTC | CASSKTSGRAGEQYF
. | 15 | TRBJ2-1 | . | TRBV4-1 | TGCGCCAGCAGCCAACCGCGGGGACCCTACAATGAGCAGTTCTTC | CASSQPRGPYNEQFF
. | 15 | TRBJ2-1 | once | TRBV30 | TGTGCCTGCCTCCCGCCGCCGAGCTCCTACAATGAGCAGTTCTTC | CACLPPPSSYNEQFF
. | 14 | TRBJ2-5 | few | TRBV7-6 | TGTGCCAGCAGCTTGCGGGGGCCCGGAGAGACCCAGTACTTC | CASSLRGPGETQYF
. | 14 | TRBJ1-2 | . | TRBV4-2 | TGTGCCAGCAGCCGGGCGGGTCTAGACTATGGCTACACCTTC | CASSRAGLDYGYTF
. | 16 | TRBJ2-1 | . | TRBV7-9 | TGTGCCAGCAGCTTTACCCGGGCAGGGGGGAACAATGAGCAGTTCTTC | CASSFTRAGGNNEQFF
TRBD2 | 15 | TRBJ2-3 | . | TRBV5-4 | TGTGCCAGCAGCTCAAGGACTAGCGGGAGAGATACGCAGTATTTT | CASSSRTSGRDTQYF
. | 16 | TRBJ1-4 | . | TRBV5-1 | TGCGCCAGCAGCACTCGTCCCGTGGCAACTAATGAAAAACTGTTTTTT | CASSTRPVATNEKLFF
. | 16 | TRBJ1-2 | . | TRBV30 | TGTGCCTGGAACCGGGTGGGGGCGGTCGGTAACTATGGCTACACCTTC | CAWNRVGAVGNYGYTF
. | 14 | TRBJ1-1 | few | TRBV5-1 | TGCGCCAGCAGTACGGGGAGCATGAACACTGAAGCTTTCTTT | CASSTGSMNTEAFF
. | 16 | TRBJ1-5 | . | TRBV5-1 | TGCGCCAGCAGCGAGTGGCCAGGGCATGGCAATCAGCCCCAGCATTTT | CASSEWPGHGNQPQHF
. | 15 | TRBJ1-2 | . | TRBV6-1 | TGTGCCAGCAGTGTCCGGGACATATCTATTCGGGGCTACACCTTC | CASSVRDISIRGYTF
TRBD1 | 16 | TRBJ1-3 | . | TRBV13 | TGTGCCAGCAGCTTTCGAGGGACAGGCTCTGGAAACACCATATATTTT | CASSFRGTGSGNTIYF
. | 14 | TRBJ1-4 | . | TRBV30 | TGTGCCTGGAGTGCCCCACCTTTAGAAGAAAAACTGTTTTTT | CAWSAPPLEEKLFF
. | 12 | TRBJ1-5 | . | TRBV6-1 | TGTGCCAGCAGTGAATTGAGTCAGCCCCAGCATTTT | CASSELSQPQHF
TRBD1 | 18 | TRBJ1-5 | . | TRBV6-1 | TGTGCCAGCAGTGAAGCGGATATGGACAGGTATAGCAATCAGCCCCAGCATTTT | CASSEADMDRYSNQPQHF
TRBD2 | 13 | TRBJ2-5 | . | TRBV28 | TGTGCCACATTTAGCGGGGCCTCAGAGACCCAGTACTTC | CATFSGASETQYF
. | 13 | TRBJ1-1 | . | TRBV9 | TGTGCCAGCAGCGTAGCGGTGAACACTGAAGCTTTCTTT | CASSVAVNTEAFF